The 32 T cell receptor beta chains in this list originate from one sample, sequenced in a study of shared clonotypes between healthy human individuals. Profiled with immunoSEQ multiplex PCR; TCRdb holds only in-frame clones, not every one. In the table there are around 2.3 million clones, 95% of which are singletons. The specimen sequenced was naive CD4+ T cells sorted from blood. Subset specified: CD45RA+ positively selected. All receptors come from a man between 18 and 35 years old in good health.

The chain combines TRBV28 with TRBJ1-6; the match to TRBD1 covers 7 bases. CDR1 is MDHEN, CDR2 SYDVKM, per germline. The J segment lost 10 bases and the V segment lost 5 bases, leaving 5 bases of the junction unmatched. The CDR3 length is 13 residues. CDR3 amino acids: CASSPETGSPLHF. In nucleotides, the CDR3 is TGTGCCAGCAGTCCCGAGACAGGGTCACCCCTCCACTTT.

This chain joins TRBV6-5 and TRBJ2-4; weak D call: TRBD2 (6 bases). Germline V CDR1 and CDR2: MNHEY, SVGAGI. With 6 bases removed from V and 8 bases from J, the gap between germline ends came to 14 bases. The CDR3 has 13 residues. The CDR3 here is CASRPPGVDIQYF. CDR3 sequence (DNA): TGTGCCAGCAGGCCCCCGGGGGTGGACATTCAGTACTTC.

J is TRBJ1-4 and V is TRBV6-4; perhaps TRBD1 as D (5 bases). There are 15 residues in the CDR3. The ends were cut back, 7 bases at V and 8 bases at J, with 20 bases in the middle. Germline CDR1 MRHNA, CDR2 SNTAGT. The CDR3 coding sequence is TGTGCCAGCACTCCTTCGGGGCCGGGATGGGAAAAACTGTTTTTT. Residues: CASTPSGPGWEKLFF.

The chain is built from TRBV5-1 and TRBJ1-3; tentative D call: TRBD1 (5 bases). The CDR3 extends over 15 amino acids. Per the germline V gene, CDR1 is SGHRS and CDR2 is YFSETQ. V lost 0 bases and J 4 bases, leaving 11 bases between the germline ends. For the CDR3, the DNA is TGCGCCAGCAGCTTGGAGGGGATGCGCGGAAACACCATATATTTT. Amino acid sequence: CASSLEGMRGNTIYF.

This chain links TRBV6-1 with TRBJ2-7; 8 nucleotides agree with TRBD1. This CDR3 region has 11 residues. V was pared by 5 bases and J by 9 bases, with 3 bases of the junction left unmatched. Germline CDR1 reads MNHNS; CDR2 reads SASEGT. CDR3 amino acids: CASSFTGGQYF. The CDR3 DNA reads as TGTGCCAGCAGTTTTACAGGGGGGCAGTACTTC.

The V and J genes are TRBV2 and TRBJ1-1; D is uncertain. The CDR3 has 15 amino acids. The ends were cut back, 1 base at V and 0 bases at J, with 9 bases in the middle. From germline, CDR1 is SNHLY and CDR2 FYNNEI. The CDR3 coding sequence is TGTGCCAGCAGTGAAGAGGGCAGATTGAACACTGAAGCTTTCTTT. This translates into CASSEEGRLNTEAFF.

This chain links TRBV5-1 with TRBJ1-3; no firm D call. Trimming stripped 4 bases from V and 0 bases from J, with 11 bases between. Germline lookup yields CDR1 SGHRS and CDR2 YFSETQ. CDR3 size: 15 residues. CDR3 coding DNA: TGCGCCAGCAGCCAGAACCTGGTCTCTGGAAACACCATATATTTT. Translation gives CASSQNLVSGNTIYF.

CDR3 coding DNA: TGCGCCAGCAGCCAAGATTTTAGCGGGAGGAACACCGGGGAGCTGTTTTTT. Protein: CASSQDFSGRNTGELFF. This chain joins TRBV4-1 and TRBJ2-2; TRBD2 matches at 9 bases. The length of the CDR3 is 17 residues. Trimming cost V 0 bases and J 1 base; bases outside gene matches: 3. In germline, CDR1 is MGHRA, CDR2 YSYEKL.

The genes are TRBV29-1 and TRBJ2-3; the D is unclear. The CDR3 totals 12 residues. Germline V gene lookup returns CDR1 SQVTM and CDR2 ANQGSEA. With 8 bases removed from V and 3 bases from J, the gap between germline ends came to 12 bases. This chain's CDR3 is CSFAWETDTQYF. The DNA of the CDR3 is TGCAGCTTTGCGTGGGAAACAGATACGCAGTATTTT.

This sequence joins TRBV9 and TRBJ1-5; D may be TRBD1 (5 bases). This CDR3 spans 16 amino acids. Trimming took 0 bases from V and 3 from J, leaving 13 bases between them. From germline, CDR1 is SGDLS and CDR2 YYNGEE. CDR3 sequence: CASSVGSGADNQPQHF. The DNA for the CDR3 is TGTGCCAGCAGCGTAGGTAGCGGGGCCGACAATCAGCCCCAGCATTTT.

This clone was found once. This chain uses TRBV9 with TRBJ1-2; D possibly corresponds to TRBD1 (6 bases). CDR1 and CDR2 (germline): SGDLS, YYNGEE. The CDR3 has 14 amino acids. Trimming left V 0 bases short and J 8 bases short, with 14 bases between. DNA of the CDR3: TGTGCCAGCAGCGTAGTCGGGCAGGGGTGGGGCTACACCTTC. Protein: CASSVVGQGWGYTF.

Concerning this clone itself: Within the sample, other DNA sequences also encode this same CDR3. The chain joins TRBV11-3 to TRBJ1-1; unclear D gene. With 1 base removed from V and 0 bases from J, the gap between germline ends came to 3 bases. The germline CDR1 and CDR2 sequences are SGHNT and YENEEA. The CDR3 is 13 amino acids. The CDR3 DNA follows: TGTGCCAGCAGCTTAGGGCTGAACACTGAAGCTTTCTTT. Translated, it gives CASSLGLNTEAFF.

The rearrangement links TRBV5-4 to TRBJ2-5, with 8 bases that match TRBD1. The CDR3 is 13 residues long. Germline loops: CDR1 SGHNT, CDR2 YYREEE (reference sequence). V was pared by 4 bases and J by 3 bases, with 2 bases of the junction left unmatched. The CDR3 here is CASSRDRKETQYF. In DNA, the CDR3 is TGTGCCAGCAGCCGGGACAGGAAAGAGACCCAGTACTTC. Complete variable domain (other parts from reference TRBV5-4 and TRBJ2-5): ETGVTQSPTHLIKTRGQQVTLRCSSQSGHNTVSWYQQALGQGPQFIFQYYREEENGRGNFPPRFSGLQFPNYSSELNVNALELDDSALYLCASSRDRKETQYFGPGTRLLVL.

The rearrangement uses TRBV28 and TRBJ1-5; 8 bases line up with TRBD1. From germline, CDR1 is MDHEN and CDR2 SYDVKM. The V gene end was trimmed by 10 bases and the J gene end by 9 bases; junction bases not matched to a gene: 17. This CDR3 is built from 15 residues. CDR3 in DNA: TGTGCCACAGACAGGGGCCCACCAATCAGAAGGCCCCAGCATTTT. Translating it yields CATDRGPPIRRPQHF.

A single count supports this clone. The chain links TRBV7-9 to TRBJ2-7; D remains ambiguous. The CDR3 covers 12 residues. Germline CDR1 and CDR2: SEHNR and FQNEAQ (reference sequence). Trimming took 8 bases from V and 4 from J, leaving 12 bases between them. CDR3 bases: TGTGCCAGCCGCAATTATGGTTACGAGCAGTACTTC. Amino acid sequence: CASRNYGYEQYF.

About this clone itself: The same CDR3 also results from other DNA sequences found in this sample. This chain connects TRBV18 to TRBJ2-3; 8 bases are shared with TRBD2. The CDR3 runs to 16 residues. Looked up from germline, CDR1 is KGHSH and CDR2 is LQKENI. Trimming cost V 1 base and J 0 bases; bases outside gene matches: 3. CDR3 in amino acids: CASSPLAGPSTDTQYF. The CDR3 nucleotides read TGTGCCAGCTCACCACTAGCGGGGCCTAGCACAGATACGCAGTATTTT.

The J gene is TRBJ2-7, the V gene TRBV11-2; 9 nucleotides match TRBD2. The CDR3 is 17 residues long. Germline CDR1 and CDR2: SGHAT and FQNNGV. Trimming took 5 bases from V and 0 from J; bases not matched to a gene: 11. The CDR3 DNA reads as TGTGCCAGCAGCCCAGGCAGCCTAGCGGGGTTCTCCTACGAGCAGTACTTC. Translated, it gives CASSPGSLAGFSYEQYF. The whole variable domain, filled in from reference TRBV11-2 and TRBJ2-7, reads EAGVAQSPRYKIIEKRQSVAFWCNPISGHATLYWYQQILGQGPKLLIQFQNNGVVDDSQLPKDRFSAERLKGVDSTLKIQPAKLEDSAVYLCASSPGSLAGFSYEQYFGPGTRLTVT.

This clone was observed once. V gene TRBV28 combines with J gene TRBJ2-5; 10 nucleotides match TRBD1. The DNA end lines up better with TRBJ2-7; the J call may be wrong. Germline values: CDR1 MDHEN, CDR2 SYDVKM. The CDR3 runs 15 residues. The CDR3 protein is CASSPIRTGGHEQYF. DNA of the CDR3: TGTGCCAGCAGCCCCATTAGGACAGGGGGGCACGAGCAGTACTTC.

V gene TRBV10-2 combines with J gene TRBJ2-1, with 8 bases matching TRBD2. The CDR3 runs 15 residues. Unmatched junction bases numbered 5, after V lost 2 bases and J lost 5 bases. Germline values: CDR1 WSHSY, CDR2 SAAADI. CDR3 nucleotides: TGCGCCAGCAGTGAGCCAGCGGGGGATGACAATGAGCAGTTCTTC. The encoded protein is CASSEPAGDDNEQFF.

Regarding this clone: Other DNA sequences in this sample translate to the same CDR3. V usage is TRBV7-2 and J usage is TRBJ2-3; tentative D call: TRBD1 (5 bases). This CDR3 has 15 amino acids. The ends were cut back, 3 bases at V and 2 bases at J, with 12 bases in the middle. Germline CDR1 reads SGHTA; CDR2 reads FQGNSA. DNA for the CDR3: TGTGCCAGCAGCTTGGGCCAGGGTTCCACAGATACGCAGTATTTT. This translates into CASSLGQGSTDTQYF.

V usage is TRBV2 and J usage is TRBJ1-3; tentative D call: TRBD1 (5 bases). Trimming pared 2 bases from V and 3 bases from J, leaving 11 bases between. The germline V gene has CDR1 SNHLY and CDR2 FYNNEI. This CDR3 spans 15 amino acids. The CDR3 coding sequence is TGTGCCAGCAGTGAAATCCCAGGGCTTGGAAACACCATATATTTT. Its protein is CASSEIPGLGNTIYF.

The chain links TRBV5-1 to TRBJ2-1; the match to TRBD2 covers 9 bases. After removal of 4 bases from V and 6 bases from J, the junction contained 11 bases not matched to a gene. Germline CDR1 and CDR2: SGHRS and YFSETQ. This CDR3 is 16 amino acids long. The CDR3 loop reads CASSIARGGFSNEQFF. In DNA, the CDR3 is TGCGCCAGCAGCATTGCGCGGGGGGGCTTTTCCAATGAGCAGTTCTTC.

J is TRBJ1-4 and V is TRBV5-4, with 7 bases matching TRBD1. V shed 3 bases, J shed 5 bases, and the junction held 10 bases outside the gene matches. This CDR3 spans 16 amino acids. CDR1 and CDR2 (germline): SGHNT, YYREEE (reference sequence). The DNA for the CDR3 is TGTGCCAGCAGCTACGAACGGACAGGCTCAAATGAAAAACTGTTTTTT. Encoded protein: CASSYERTGSNEKLFF.

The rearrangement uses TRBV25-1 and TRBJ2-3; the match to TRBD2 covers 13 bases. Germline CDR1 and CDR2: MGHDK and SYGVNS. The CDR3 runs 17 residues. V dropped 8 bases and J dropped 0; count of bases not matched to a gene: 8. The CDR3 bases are TGTGCCAGCTCCAAGGGGACTAGCGGGACTAGCACAGATACGCAGTATTTT. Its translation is CASSKGTSGTSTDTQYF.

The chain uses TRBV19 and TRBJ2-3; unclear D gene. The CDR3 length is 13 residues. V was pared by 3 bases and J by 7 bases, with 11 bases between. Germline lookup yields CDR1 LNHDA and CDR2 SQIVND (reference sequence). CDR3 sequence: CASSIATTYTQYF. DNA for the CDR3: TGTGCCAGTAGTATTGCGACAACCTATACGCAGTATTTT.

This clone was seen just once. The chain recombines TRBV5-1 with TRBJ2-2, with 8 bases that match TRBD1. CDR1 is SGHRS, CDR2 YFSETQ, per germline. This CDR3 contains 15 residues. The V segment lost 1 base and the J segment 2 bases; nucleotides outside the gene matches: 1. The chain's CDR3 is CASSLTGGNTGELFF. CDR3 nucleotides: TGCGCCAGCAGCTTGACAGGGGGTAACACCGGGGAGCTGTTTTTT. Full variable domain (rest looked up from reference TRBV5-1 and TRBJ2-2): KAGVTQTPRYLIKTRGQQVTLSCSPISGHRSVSWYQQTPGQGLQFLFEYFSETQRNKGNFPGRFSGRQFSNSRSEMNVSTLELGDSALYLCASSLTGGNTGELFFGEGSRLTVL.

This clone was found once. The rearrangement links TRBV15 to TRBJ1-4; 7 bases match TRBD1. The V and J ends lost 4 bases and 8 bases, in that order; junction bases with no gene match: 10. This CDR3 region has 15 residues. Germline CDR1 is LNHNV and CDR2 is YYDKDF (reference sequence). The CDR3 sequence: CATSTGQAPREKLFF. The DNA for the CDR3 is TGTGCCACCAGCACCGGACAGGCTCCGCGGGAAAAACTGTTTTTT. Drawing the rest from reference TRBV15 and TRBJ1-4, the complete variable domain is DAMVIQNPRYQVTQFGKPVTLSCSQTLNHNVMYWYQQKSSQAPKLLFHYYDKDFNNEADTPDNFQSRRPNTSFCFLDIRSPGLGDTAMYLCATSTGQAPREKLFFGSGTQLSVL.

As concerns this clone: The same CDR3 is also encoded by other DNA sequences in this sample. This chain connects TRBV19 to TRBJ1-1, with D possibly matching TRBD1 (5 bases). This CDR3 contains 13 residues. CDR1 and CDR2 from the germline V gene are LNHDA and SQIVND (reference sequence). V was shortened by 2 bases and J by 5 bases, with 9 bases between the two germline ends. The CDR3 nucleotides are TGTGCCAGTAGTATAAATCGGGGGACTGAAGCTTTCTTT. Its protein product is CASSINRGTEAFF. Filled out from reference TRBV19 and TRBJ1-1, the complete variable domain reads DGGITQSPKYLFRKEGQNVTLSCEQNLNHDAMYWYRQDPGQGLRLIYYSQIVNDFQKGDIAEGYSVSREKKESFPLTVTSAQKNPTAFYLCASSINRGTEAFFGQGTRLTVV.

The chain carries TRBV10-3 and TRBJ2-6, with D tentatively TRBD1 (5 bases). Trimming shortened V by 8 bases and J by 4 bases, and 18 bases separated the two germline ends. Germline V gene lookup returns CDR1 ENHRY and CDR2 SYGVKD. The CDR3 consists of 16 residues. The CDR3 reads CAIGSVAGPGANVLTF. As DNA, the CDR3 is TGTGCCATCGGGTCCGTTGCAGGGCCAGGGGCCAACGTCCTGACTTTC.

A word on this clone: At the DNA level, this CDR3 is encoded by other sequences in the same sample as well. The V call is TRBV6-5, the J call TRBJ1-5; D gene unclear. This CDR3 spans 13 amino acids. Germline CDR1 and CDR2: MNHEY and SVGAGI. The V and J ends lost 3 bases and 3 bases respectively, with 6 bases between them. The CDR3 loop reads CASSYSFNQPQHF. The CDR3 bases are TGTGCCAGCAGTTATAGCTTCAATCAGCCCCAGCATTTT.

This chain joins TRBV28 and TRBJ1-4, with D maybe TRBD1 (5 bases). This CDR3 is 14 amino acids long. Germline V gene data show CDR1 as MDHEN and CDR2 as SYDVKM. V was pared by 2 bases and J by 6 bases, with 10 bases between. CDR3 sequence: CASSLDQGDEKLFF. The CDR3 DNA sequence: TGTGCCAGCAGTTTAGACCAGGGAGATGAAAAACTGTTTTTT.

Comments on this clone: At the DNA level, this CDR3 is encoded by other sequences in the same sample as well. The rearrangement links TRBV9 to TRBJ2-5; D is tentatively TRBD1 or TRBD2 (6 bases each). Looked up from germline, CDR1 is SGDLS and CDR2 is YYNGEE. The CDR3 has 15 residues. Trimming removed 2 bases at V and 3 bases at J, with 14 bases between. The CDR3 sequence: CASSVSGALKETQYF. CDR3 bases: TGTGCCAGCAGCGTCTCGGGGGCTCTCAAAGAGACCCAGTACTTC.